Each of the 31 T cell receptor beta chains below was sequenced from the same sample in a study of blood T cell repertoires in COVID-19. The table came from immunoSEQ multiplex PCR; TCRdb's copy has only in-frame clones and leaves some out. The profile shows about 490,000 clones, 80% to 90% of them singletons. Sequenced input: peripheral blood. Every receptor here comes from a human donor in a cohort sampled during active COVID-19.

This clone was detected once. This chain links TRBV30 with TRBJ2-1; 7 nucleotides align to TRBD2. The length of the CDR3 is 13 residues. The germline CDR1 and CDR2 sequences are GTSNPN and SVGIG (reference sequence). V was pared by 1 base and J by 5 bases, with 2 bases of the junction left unmatched. The CDR3 region is CAWSGLADNEQFF. CDR3 nucleotides: TGTGCCTGGAGTGGACTAGCTGACAATGAGCAGTTCTTC.

The V and J genes are TRBV15 and TRBJ2-1; D unclear. The CDR3 is 13 residues long. Trimming removed 5 bases at V and 10 bases at J, with 15 bases between. Germline V lookup: CDR1 LNHNV, CDR2 YYDKDF (reference sequence). The CDR3 loop is CATSFENSGEQFF. Written as DNA, the CDR3 is TGTGCCACCAGCTTCGAGAATTCAGGAGAGCAGTTCTTC.

This clone was observed a few times. The CDR3 is CASSPLSGGNQPQHF. The CDR3 DNA sequence: TGTGCCAGCAGCCCATTGTCGGGGGGCAATCAGCCCCAGCATTTT. The chain couples TRBV7-6 to TRBJ1-5, with TRBD1 as a possible D gene (5 bases). This CDR3 is built from 15 residues. Trimming removed 5 bases at V and 2 bases at J, with 13 bases between. The germline V gene has CDR1 SGHVS and CDR2 FNYEAQ. The whole variable domain, filled in from reference TRBV7-6 and TRBJ1-5, reads GAGVSQSPRYKVTKRGQDVALRCDPISGHVSLYWYRQALGQGPEFLTYFNYEAQQDKSGLPNDRFSAERPEGSISTLTIQRTEQRDSAMYRCASSPLSGGNQPQHFGDGTRLSIL.

This chain links TRBV2 with TRBJ1-1; D is uncertain. V was clipped by 6 bases and J by 8 bases, with 16 bases between them. CDR1 is SNHLY and CDR2 is FYNNEI in the germline V gene. This CDR3 comprises 13 residues. The DNA of the CDR3 is TGTGCCAGCAGACAATTATGGAGAAGAGAAGCTTTCTTT. Translating it yields CASRQLWRREAFF.

Concerning this clone itself: Other nucleotide sequences in the sample specify the same CDR3. The chain combines TRBV28 with TRBJ2-6; D not resolved. Trimming stripped 5 bases from V and 1 base from J, with 3 bases between. This CDR3 contains 13 residues. Germline loops: CDR1 MDHEN, CDR2 SYDVKM. In DNA, the CDR3 is TGTGCCAGCAGTCCATCTGGGGCCAACGTCCTGACTTTC. This codes for CASSPSGANVLTF.

The J gene is TRBJ2-7, the V gene TRBV23-1, with 7 bases that match TRBD2. TRBV23-1 is an ORF; its function is uncertain. The length of the CDR3 is 15 residues. V lost 6 bases, J lost 6 bases, and 14 bases stayed unmatched. The CDR3: CASSRGDPGDGEQYF. CDR3 in DNA: TGCGCCAGCAGCCGGGGGGATCCCGGGGATGGCGAGCAGTACTTC.

The chain employs TRBV28 and TRBJ1-1; D is perhaps TRBD1 (5 bases). V dropped 3 bases and J dropped 1 base, with 9 bases sitting between them. The CDR3 is 14 residues long. The V gene's germline CDR1 is MDHEN and CDR2 SYDVKM. CDR3 coding DNA: TGTGCCAGCAGTTTGGGAGGGACGAACACTGAAGCTTTCTTT. Amino acids: CASSLGGTNTEAFF.

V and J are TRBV6-6 and TRBJ1-1; D is perhaps TRBD1 (6 bases). V dropped 4 bases and J dropped 4 bases, with 16 bases sitting between them. This CDR3 has 15 residues. Germline-derived CDR1 and CDR2 are MNHNY and SVGAGI (reference sequence). The CDR3 bases are TGTGCCAGCAGTTCATCAAGGGGGGGTGGCACTGAAGCTTTCTTT. Protein: CASSSSRGGGTEAFF.

The chain uses TRBV11-1 and TRBJ2-3, with 9 positions matching TRBD1. This CDR3 spans 16 amino acids. V lost 5 bases, J lost 5 bases, and 11 bases stayed unmatched. The germline CDR1 and CDR2 sequences are SGHAT and FQDESV (reference sequence). CDR3 protein: CASSQIWTGVEDTQYF. For the CDR3, the DNA is TGTGCCAGCAGCCAGATATGGACAGGGGTCGAAGATACGCAGTATTTT.

V gene TRBV5-1 combines with J gene TRBJ1-1; 7 nucleotides match TRBD1. CDR3 size: 14 residues. Trimming cost V 2 bases and J 6 bases; bases outside gene matches: 7. Germline V lookup: CDR1 SGHRS, CDR2 YFSETQ. CDR3 in amino acids: CASSFMRQGAEAFF. As DNA, the CDR3 is TGCGCCAGCAGCTTCATGAGACAGGGCGCTGAAGCTTTCTTT. The full variable domain, with the rest looked up from reference TRBV5-1 and TRBJ1-1, is KAGVTQTPRYLIKTRGQQVTLSCSPISGHRSVSWYQQTPGQGLQFLFEYFSETQRNKGNFPGRFSGRQFSNSRSEMNVSTLELGDSALYLCASSFMRQGAEAFFGQGTRLTVV.

The V gene is TRBV3-1 (or the pseudogene TRBV3-2), the J gene TRBJ2-7; D gene ambiguous. Trimming shortened V by 1 base and J by 1 base, and 8 bases separated the two germline ends. The CDR3 length is 14 residues. From germline, CDR1 is LGHDT and CDR2 YNNKEL (reference sequence). This CDR3 is CASSQGWSSYEQYF. The CDR3 region has the DNA TGTGCCAGCAGCCAAGGTTGGAGTTCCTACGAGCAGTACTTC.

This clone was observed a single time. The CDR3 region has the DNA TGTGCCAGCAGCCCACAGACAGGGTACACCGGGGAGCTGTTTTTT. Protein product: CASSPQTGYTGELFF. The chain links TRBV11-2 to TRBJ2-2; TRBD1 matches 7 bases. CDR1 and CDR2 from the germline V gene are SGHAT and FQNNGV. The J segment lost 3 bases and the V segment lost 5 bases, leaving 6 bases of the junction unmatched. The CDR3 runs to 15 residues.

The rearrangement joins TRBV5-1 to TRBJ2-5, with 7 bases fitting TRBD1. CDR1 and CDR2 (germline): SGHRS, YFSETQ. Germline trimming cut 3 bases from V and 1 base from J; bases unmatched to any gene: 9. The CDR3 is 16 amino acids. Here the CDR3 DNA reads TGCGCCAGCAGCTCAAAGGACAGGCCCATCCAAGAGACCCAGTACTTC. Translating gives CASSSKDRPIQETQYF.

This chain joins TRBV9 and TRBJ2-1; the D gene is possibly TRBD1 (5 bases). V dropped 4 bases and J dropped 4 bases, with 6 bases sitting between them. Looked up from germline, CDR1 is SGDLS and CDR2 is YYNGEE. The CDR3 extends over 12 amino acids. In nucleotides, the CDR3 is TGTGCCAGCAGCACAGGTTACAATGAGCAGTTCTTC. Amino acid sequence: CASSTGYNEQFF. Together with reference TRBV9 and TRBJ2-1, the CDR3 gives the full variable domain: DSGVTQTPKHLITATGQRVTLRCSPRSGDLSVYWYQQSLDQGLQFLIQYYNGEERAKGNILERFSAQQFPDLHSELNLSSLELGDSALYFCASSTGYNEQFFGPGTRLTVL.

The genes are TRBV30 and TRBJ2-6; 7 bases fit TRBD2. This CDR3 has 15 residues. Germline V gives CDR1 GTSNPN, CDR2 SVGIG (reference sequence). The junction had 4 bases not matched to a gene; V was cut back by 3 bases and J by 2 bases. The CDR3 here is CAWRVGGTGANVLTF. The CDR3, as DNA: TGTGCCTGGAGGGTGGGAGGGACTGGGGCCAACGTCCTGACTTTC.

The chain combines TRBV4-2 with TRBJ2-5; D is undetermined. The length of the CDR3 is 14 residues. Germline V gene sequence: CDR1 LGHNA, CDR2 YNFKEQ. Trimming took 0 bases from V and 8 from J, leaving 13 bases between them. CDR3 sequence reads: CASSQEAEYQTQYF. Written as DNA, the CDR3 is TGTGCCAGCAGCCAAGAGGCGGAATACCAAACCCAGTACTTC.

This chain uses TRBV19 with TRBJ1-1; D perhaps matches TRBD1 (6 bases). CDR1 LNHDA and CDR2 SQIVND come from the germline V gene (reference sequence). V lost 6 bases to trimming and J lost 7 bases, with 12 bases between them. The CDR3 spans 12 residues. CDR3 sequence: CASRPGQFEAFF. Written as DNA, the CDR3 is TGTGCCAGTAGACCCGGACAGTTTGAAGCTTTCTTT.

The rearrangement links TRBV7-9 to TRBJ2-2; D is unclear. Trimming removed 2 bases from V and 4 bases from J, with 11 bases in between. Germline V gene data show CDR1 as SEHNR and CDR2 as FQNEAQ (reference sequence). CDR3 length equals 15 residues. The CDR3 nucleotides are TGTGCCAGCAGCTTAAACGGTCTACGCACCGGGGAGCTGTTTTTT. Translated, it gives CASSLNGLRTGELFF.

The chain links TRBV5-1 to TRBJ2-7, with 11 bases matching TRBD1. The CDR3 length is 15 residues. J gave up 3 bases and V 1 base, and 3 bases lay outside the gene matches. CDR1 SGHRS and CDR2 YFSETQ come from the germline V gene. The CDR3 bases are TGCGCCAGCAGCTTGACCGGGACAGGGGGCTACGAGCAGTACTTC. Translated: CASSLTGTGGYEQYF.

This clone was seen only a few times. This chain connects TRBV27 to TRBJ1-2; a weak D match, TRBD1 (6 bases). Trimming took off 4 bases at V and 7 bases at J, with 13 bases between the two ends. This CDR3 is 13 amino acids long. Looked up from germline, CDR1 is MNHEY and CDR2 is SMNVEV (reference sequence). The DNA of the CDR3 is TGTGCCAGCAGTTCAGGCAGGGGATTTGGCTACACCTTC. It specifies CASSSGRGFGYTF.

This clone appeared once. The genes are TRBV10-2 and TRBJ1-1; no clear D gene. V lost 0 bases and J 1 base, leaving 9 bases between the germline ends. The length of the CDR3 is 15 residues. CDR1 WSHSY and CDR2 SAAADI come from the germline V gene. CDR3 region: CASSESGGWNTEAFF. Here the CDR3 DNA reads TGCGCCAGCAGTGAGTCCGGCGGTTGGAACACTGAAGCTTTCTTT.

V is TRBV11-2 and J is TRBJ1-4, with 9 bases lining up with TRBD1. V trimming: 5 bases; J trimming: 1 base; junction bases outside the gene matches: 11. CDR3 length: 18 amino acids. Germline CDR1 SGHAT, CDR2 FQNNGV. The CDR3 sequence is CASSHYRGRTGTNEKLFF. CDR3 nucleotide sequence: TGTGCCAGCAGCCATTACAGGGGGCGAACAGGAACTAATGAAAAACTGTTTTTT.

This sequence joins TRBV6-6 and TRBJ1-5; unclear D gene. V lost 5 bases, J lost 0 bases, and 20 bases lay in between. Germline assignment: CDR1 MNHNY and CDR2 SVGAGI (reference sequence). The CDR3 has 18 amino acids. CDR3 residues: CASSLNSGKTYSNQPQHF. The CDR3 nucleotides are TGTGCCAGCAGTCTAAACAGCGGAAAAACCTATAGCAATCAGCCCCAGCATTTT.

V usage is TRBV2 and J usage is TRBJ2-4, with TRBD2 matching 14 bases. The V gene end was trimmed by 7 bases and the J gene end by 6 bases; junction bases not matched to a gene: 8. Per germline, CDR1 SNHLY and CDR2 FYNNEI. The CDR3 totals 16 residues. CDR3 DNA: TGTGCCAGCAACCGGGGACTAGCGGGAGTTGGAAACATTCAGTACTTC. Residues: CASNRGLAGVGNIQYF.

This clone was counted only a few times. The gene calls are TRBV5-1 and TRBJ1-1; D is unresolved. Trimming removed 0 bases at V and 4 bases at J, with 7 bases between. Germline CDR1 reads SGHRS; CDR2 reads YFSETQ. The length of the CDR3 is 13 residues. The DNA of the CDR3 is TGCGCCAGCAGCTTGGAGATGAGCACTGAAGCTTTCTTT. Translated: CASSLEMSTEAFF. The variable domain in full, with the rest retrieved from reference TRBV5-1 and TRBJ1-1, is KAGVTQTPRYLIKTRGQQVTLSCSPISGHRSVSWYQQTPGQGLQFLFEYFSETQRNKGNFPGRFSGRQFSNSRSEMNVSTLELGDSALYLCASSLEMSTEAFFGQGTRLTVV.

The rearrangement links TRBV19 to TRBJ1-1; 7 bases map to TRBD1. The junction had 6 bases not matched to a gene; V was cut back by 0 bases and J by 2 bases. This CDR3 comprises 16 residues. The germline V gene has CDR1 LNHDA and CDR2 SQIVND (reference sequence). CDR3 region: CASSIDPTGTNTEAFF. CDR3 sequence (DNA): TGTGCCAGTAGTATAGATCCGACAGGGACCAACACTGAAGCTTTCTTT.

The chain has TRBV11-3 and TRBJ2-6, with 8 bases lining up with TRBD1. In germline, CDR1 is SGHNT, CDR2 YENEEA. The CDR3 consists of 18 residues. V shed 1 base, J shed 1 base, and the junction held 6 bases outside the gene matches. The DNA for the CDR3 is TGTGCCAGCAGCTTAGGTGGGACAGGTCCTTCTGGGGCCAACGTCCTGACTTTC. It yields the protein CASSLGGTGPSGANVLTF.

The chain couples TRBV28 to TRBJ1-1, with unresolved D. This CDR3 has 16 amino acids. The germline CDR1 and CDR2 sequences are MDHEN and SYDVKM. Trimming removed 3 bases at V and 2 bases at J, with 16 bases between. The CDR3: CASSFRAERRNTEAFF. CDR3 bases: TGTGCCAGCAGTTTTAGAGCGGAAAGGCGTAACACTGAAGCTTTCTTT.

The chain is built from TRBV29-1 and TRBJ1-2; 9 nucleotides line up with TRBD1. Germline lookup yields CDR1 SQVTM and CDR2 ANQGSEA. Trimming cost V 3 bases and J 3 bases; bases outside gene matches: 2. This CDR3 has 13 amino acids. CDR3 coding DNA: TGCAGCGTTGAGGACAGGGGTTACTATGGCTACACCTTC. Its protein product is CSVEDRGYYGYTF.

The chain couples TRBV6-6 to TRBJ1-1; D unclear. Trimming shortened V by 0 bases and J by 1 base, and 9 bases separated the two germline ends. The CDR3 consists of 15 residues. Per germline, CDR1 MNHNY and CDR2 SVGAGI (reference sequence). The CDR3 nucleotides are TGTGCCAGCAGTTACTCCGGACTCACGAACACTGAAGCTTTCTTT. Protein product: CASSYSGLTNTEAFF.

The rearrangement links TRBV28 to TRBJ1-2, with D unclear. The V gene's germline CDR1 is MDHEN and CDR2 SYDVKM. There are 11 residues in the CDR3. The V gene lost 6 bases and the J gene lost 10 bases, with 12 bases spanning the gap. The CDR3 DNA follows: TGTGCCAGCAGGGAAGGTGGAGACTACACCTTC. This encodes CASREGGDYTF.